This TCR beta chain was identified in a study of T cells in narcolepsy. Study-wide points: Reportedly, autoreactive clonotypes were serially detected in patients' blood but not controls'.

As concerns this clone: Its matching antigen is unknown.

Trimming removed 4 bases from V and 6 bases from J; junction bases left unmatched: 2. The CDR3 is 13 residues long. Germline lookup yields CDR1 MNHEY and CDR2 SMNVEV (reference sequence). TCRdb keeps only in-frame clones here, not all; method: immunoSEQ multiplex PCR. The sample contains 8,000 to 8,500 clones, around 64% of which appear only once. The sample consisted of CD45RA- memory CD8+ T cells from PBMCs. The TCR originated in a human donor with narcolepsy. The V and J genes are TRBV27 and TRBJ2-1; 8 bases fit TRBD2. The CDR3 DNA sequence: TGTGCCAGCAGTTCGCGGGGGGTCAATGAGCAGTTCTTC. It encodes CASSSRGVNEQFF.